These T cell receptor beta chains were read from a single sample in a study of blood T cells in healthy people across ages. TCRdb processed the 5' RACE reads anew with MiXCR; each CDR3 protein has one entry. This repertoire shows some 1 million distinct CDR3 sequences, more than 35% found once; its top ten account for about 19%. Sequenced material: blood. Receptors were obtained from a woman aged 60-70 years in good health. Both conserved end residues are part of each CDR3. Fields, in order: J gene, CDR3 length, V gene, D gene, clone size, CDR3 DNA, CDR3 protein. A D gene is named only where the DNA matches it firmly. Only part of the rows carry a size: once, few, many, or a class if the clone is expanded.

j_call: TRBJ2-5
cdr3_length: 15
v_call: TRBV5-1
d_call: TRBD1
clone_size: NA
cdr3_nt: TGCGCCAGCAGCTTGGGACAGGGGACGGTAGAGACCCAGTACTTC
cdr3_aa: CASSLGQGTVETQYF

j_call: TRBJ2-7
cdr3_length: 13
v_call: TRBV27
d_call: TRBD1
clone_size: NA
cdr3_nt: TGTGCCAGCAGGGGACAGACCACCTACGAGCAGTACTTC
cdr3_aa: CASRGQTTYEQYF

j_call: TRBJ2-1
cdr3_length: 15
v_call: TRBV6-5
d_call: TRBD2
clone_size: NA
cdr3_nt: TGTGCCAGCAGTGGACTAGCGGGAACCTACAATGAGCAGTTCTTC
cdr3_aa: CASSGLAGTYNEQFF

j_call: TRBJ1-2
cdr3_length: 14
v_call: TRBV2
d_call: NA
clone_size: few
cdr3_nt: TGTGCCAGCCCAGGAGGGGGAAGATCGGATGGCTACACCTTC
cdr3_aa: CASPGGGRSDGYTF

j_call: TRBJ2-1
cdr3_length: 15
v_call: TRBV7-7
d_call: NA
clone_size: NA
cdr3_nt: TGTGCCAGCAGCTTAACTGGCGGGAATCTCAATGAGCAGTTCTTC
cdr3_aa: CASSLTGGNLNEQFF

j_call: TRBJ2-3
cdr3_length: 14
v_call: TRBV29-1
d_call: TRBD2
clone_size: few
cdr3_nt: TGCAGCGCGGCCACTAGCGGGAGGACAGATACGCAGTATTTT
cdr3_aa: CSAATSGRTDTQYF

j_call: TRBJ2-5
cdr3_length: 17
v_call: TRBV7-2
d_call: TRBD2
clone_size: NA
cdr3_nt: TGTGCCAGCAACTTAGTCAGAAGCGGGAGGAGGGGAGAGACCCAGTACTTC
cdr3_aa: CASNLVRSGRRGETQYF

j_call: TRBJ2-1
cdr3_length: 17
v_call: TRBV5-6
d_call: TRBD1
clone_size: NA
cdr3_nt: TGTGCCAGCAGCTTTGACTCGGGGGACAGGGACGTTGATGAGCAGTTCTTC
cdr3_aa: CASSFDSGDRDVDEQFF

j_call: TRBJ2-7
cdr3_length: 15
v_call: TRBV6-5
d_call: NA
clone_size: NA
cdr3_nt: TGTGCCAGCAGTAACGGGGCTGACCTTTCCTACGAGCAGTACTTC
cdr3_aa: CASSNGADLSYEQYF

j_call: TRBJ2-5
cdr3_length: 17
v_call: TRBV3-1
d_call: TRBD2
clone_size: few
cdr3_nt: TGTGCCAGCAGCCAAGTAGCGGGAGTTGGGGGGCAAGAGACCCAGTACTTC
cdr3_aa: CASSQVAGVGGQETQYF

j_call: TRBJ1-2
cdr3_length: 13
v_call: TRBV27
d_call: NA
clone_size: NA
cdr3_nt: TGTGCCAGCAGTTTATCTCCAGTCTATGGCTACACCTTC
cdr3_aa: CASSLSPVYGYTF

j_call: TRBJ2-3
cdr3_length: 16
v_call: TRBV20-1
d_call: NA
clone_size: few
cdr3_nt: TGCAGTGCTAACACCTTACAGGGAACTAGCACAGATACGCAGTATTTT
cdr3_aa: CSANTLQGTSTDTQYF

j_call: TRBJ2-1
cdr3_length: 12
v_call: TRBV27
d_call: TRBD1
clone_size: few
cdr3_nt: TGTGCCATAGGGACAGGGGGTCGTGAGCAGTTCTTC
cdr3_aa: CAIGTGGREQFF

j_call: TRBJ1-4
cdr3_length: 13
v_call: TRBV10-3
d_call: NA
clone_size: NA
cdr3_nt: TGTGCCATCAGTGAGTCGACAGAGGGAAAACTGTTTTTT
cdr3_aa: CAISESTEGKLFF

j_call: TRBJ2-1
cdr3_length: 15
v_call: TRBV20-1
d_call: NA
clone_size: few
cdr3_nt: TGCAGTGCTAGAGATTGGTTAGCGGTCTACAATGAGCAGTTCTTC
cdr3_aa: CSARDWLAVYNEQFF

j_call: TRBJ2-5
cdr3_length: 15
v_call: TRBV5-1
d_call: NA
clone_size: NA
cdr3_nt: TGCGCCAGCAGCGAGACACCCTCGCAGGCGGAGACCCAGTACTTC
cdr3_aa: CASSETPSQAETQYF

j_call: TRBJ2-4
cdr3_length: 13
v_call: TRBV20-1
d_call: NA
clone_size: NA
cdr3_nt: TGCAGTGCTCCGGCTCCGTCCTCCTGGGAGCAGTACTTC
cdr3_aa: CSAPAPSSWEQYF

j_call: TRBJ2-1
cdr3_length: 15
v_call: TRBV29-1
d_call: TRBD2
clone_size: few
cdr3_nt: TGCAGCGTTGAAGAGGGTAGCGGGAGGGCCGATGAGCAGTTCTTC
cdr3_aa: CSVEEGSGRADEQFF

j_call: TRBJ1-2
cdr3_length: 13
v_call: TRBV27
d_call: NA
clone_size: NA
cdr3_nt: TGTGCCAGCAGGGGGGTCTGGGGGACCGGCTACACCTTC
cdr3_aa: CASRGVWGTGYTF

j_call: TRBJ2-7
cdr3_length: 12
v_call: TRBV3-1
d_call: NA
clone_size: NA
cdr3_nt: TGTGCCAGCAGCCAAGATCTAGTCCAGCAGTACTTC
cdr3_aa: CASSQDLVQQYF

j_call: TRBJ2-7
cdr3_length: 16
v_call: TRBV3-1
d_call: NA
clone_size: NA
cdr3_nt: TGTGCCAGCAGCCACACAGGGCAAACCTCCTACAATGAGCAGTACTTC
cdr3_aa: CASSHTGQTSYNEQYF

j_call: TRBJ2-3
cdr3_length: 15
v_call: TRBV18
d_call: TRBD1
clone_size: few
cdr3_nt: TGTGCCAGCTCGGAACAGGGGGCTCTCACAGATACGCAGTATTTT
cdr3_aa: CASSEQGALTDTQYF

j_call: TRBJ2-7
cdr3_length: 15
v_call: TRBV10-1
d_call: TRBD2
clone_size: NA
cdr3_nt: TGCGCCAGCAGCCCTTTAGGGACTAGCTGGGGCGAGCAGTACTTC
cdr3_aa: CASSPLGTSWGEQYF

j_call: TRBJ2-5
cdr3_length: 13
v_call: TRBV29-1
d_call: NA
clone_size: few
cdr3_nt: TGCAGCGTTTCCTTCGATTTGGGAAAGACCCAGTACTTC
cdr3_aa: CSVSFDLGKTQYF

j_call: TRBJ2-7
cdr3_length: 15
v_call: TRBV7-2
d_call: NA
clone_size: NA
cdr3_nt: TGTGCCAGCAGCTTAGGGGCGCCTGACCCCTACGAGCAGTACTTC
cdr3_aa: CASSLGAPDPYEQYF

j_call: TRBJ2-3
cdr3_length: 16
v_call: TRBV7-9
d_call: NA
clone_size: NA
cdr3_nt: TGTGCCAGCAGCTTAGGGGCAGGGTGGGGCACAGATACGCAGTATTTT
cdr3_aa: CASSLGAGWGTDTQYF

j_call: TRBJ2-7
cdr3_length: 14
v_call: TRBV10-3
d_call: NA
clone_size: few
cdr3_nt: TGTGCCATCAGTGCAGGACTGGGGGCCTACGAGCAGTACTTC
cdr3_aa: CAISAGLGAYEQYF

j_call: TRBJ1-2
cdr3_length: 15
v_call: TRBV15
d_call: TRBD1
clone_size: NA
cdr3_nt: TGTGCCACCAGCGTTGATGGGACAGGGAACTATGGCTACACCTTC
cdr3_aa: CATSVDGTGNYGYTF

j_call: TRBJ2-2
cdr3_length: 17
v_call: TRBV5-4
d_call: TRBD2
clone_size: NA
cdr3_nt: TGTGCCAGCAGCTTGGTGCGCACTAGCGGGACCGGCAGGGAGCTGTTTTTT
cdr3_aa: CASSLVRTSGTGRELFF

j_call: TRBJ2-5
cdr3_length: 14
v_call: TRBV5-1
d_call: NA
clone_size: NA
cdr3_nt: TGCGCCAGCAGCGGGGGGGCAGGACAAGAGACCCAGTACTTC
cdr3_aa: CASSGGAGQETQYF

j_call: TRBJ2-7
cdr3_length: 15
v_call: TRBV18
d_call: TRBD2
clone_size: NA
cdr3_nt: TGTGCCAGCTCACGAACTAGCGGGACGTCCTACGAGCAGTACTTC
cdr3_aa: CASSRTSGTSYEQYF

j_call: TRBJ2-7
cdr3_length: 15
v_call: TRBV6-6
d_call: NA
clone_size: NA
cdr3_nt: TGTGCCAGCAGCGAAGTGGAGGAGGGGTACAATGAGCAGTACTTC
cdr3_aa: CASSEVEEGYNEQYF

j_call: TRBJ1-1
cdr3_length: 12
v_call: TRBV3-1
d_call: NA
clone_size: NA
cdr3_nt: TGTGCCAGCAGCCAAGAATGGACTGAAGCTTTCTTT
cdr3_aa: CASSQEWTEAFF

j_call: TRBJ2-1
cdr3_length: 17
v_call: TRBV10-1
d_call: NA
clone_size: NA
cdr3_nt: TGCGCCAGCAGCGATAAGATATTCCGGGACATACACAATGAGCAGTTTTTC
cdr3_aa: CASSDKIFRDIHNEQFF

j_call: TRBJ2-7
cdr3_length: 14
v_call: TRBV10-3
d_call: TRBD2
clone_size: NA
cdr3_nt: TGTGCCATCAGTGAGTCAGCGGGAGCCTACGAGCAGTACTTC
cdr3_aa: CAISESAGAYEQYF

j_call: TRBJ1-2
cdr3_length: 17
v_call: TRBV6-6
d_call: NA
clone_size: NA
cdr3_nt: TGTGCCAGCAGTTCGCGCCTTCCGGGACACCTTAACTATGGCTACACCTTC
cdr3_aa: CASSSRLPGHLNYGYTF

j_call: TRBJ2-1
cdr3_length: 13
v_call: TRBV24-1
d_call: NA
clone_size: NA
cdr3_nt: TGTGCCACCAGTGAAGACACTTACAATGAGCAGTTCTTC
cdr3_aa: CATSEDTYNEQFF

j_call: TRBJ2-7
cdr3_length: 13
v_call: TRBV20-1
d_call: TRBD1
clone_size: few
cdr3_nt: TGCAGTGCTAACCGGGACAGTACCTACGAGCAGTACTTC
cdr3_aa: CSANRDSTYEQYF

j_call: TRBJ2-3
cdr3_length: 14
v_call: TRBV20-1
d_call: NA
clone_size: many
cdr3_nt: TGCAGTGCCAAAAAGGGGATGAGGATAGATACGCAGTATTTT
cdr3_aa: CSAKKGMRIDTQYF

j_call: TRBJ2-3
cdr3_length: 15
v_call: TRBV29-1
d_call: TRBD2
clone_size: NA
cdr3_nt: TGCAGCGTTGAAAGGGGCGGGAGTCGCACAGATACGCAGTATTTT
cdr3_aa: CSVERGGSRTDTQYF

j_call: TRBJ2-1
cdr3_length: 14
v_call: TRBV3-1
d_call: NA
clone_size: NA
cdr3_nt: TGTGCCAGCAGCCAAGGACAGGCGGGCAATGAGCAGTTCTTC
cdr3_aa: CASSQGQAGNEQFF

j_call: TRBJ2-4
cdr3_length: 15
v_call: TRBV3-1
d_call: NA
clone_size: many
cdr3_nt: TGTGCCAGCAGCCAAGAATTTAGTGCCCAAAACATTCAGTACTTC
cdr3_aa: CASSQEFSAQNIQYF

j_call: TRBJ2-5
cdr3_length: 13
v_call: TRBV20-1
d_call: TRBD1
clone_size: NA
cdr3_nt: TGCAGTGCTAGAGTTTCAGGGGGCGAGACCCAGTACTTC
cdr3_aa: CSARVSGGETQYF

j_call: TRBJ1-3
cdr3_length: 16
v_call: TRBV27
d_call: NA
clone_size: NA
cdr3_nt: TGTGCCAGCAGTCCCTATCGGCAGGACTCTGGAAACACCATATATTTT
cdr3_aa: CASSPYRQDSGNTIYF

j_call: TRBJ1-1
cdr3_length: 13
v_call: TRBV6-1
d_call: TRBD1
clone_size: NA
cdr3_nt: TGTGCCAGCAGCGGGACAGATGCAACTGAAGCTTTCTTT
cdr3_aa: CASSGTDATEAFF

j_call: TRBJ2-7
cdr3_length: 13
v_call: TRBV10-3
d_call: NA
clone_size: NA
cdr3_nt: TGTGCCATCAGTGATAGGGGACCCTACGAGCAGTACTTC
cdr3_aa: CAISDRGPYEQYF

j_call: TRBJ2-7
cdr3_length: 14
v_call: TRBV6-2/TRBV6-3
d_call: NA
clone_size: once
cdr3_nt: TGTGCCAGCAGCCCTTTCGGGAGTACCTACGAGCAGTACTTC
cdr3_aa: CASSPFGSTYEQYF

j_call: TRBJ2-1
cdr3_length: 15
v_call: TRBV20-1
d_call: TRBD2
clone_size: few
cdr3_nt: TGCAGTGCTAATGCCCCTAGCGGGACGGTTAGTGAGCAGTTCTTC
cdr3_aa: CSANAPSGTVSEQFF

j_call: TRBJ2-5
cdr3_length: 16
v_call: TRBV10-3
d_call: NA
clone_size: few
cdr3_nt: TGTGCCATCAGACCCTCTGGAGGGAACCAACAAGAGACCCAGTACTTC
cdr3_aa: CAIRPSGGNQQETQYF